This T cell receptor (beta chain) was sequenced for a study of T cell responses to AZD1222 COVID-19 vaccine. Study in general: Second doses that came at about 4 or about 12 weeks were put together. The study's findings and limits: No repertoire was sampled before or during the peak T cell response, only after it. The reported proportion of spike-specific TCRs targeting unmutated variant regions was nearly half. Elevations in Spike-specific TCR breadth and depth followed administration of two AZD1222 doses.

Worth noting for this clone: The antigen remains undetermined.

The data were produced by immunoSEQ multiplex PCR, yet TCRdb's version contains in-frame clones alone and is incomplete. The table has about 110,000 clones, 70% to 90% seen once. The TCR was taken from an adult in good health. The sequences come from peripheral blood, collected on day 0 of AZD1222 vaccination.

The CDR3 sequence is CATSDLGDRVNNEQFF. In DNA, the CDR3 is TGTGCCACCAGTGATTTAGGGGACAGGGTAAACAATGAGCAGTTCTTC. The chain is built from TRBV24-1 and TRBJ2-1; 9 bases line up with TRBD1. The germline gives CDR1 KGHDR, CDR2 SFDVKD. The CDR3 spans 16 residues. V trimming: 1 base; J trimming: 5 bases; junction bases outside the gene matches: 5.